The 10 T cell receptor beta chains in this list originate from one sample, sequenced in a study of blood T cell repertoires in COVID-19. Clones were sequenced by immunoSEQ multiplex PCR, and TCRdb holds only the in-frame ones, with some missing. Here the sample spans 210,000 or so clones, around 90% being singletons. Source material: peripheral blood. The receptors shown here come from a middle-aged man with acute or convalescent COVID-19.

The chain combines TRBV28 with TRBJ2-7, with TRBD1 matching 9 bases. Germline values: CDR1 MDHEN, CDR2 SYDVKM. The CDR3 totals 13 residues. V lost 8 bases and J lost 2; bases outside the gene matches: 4. The CDR3 here is CASGRQGAYEQYV. The CDR3 DNA follows: TGTGCCAGCGGAAGACAGGGGGCCTACGAGCAGTACGTC.

This chain uses TRBV7-3 with TRBJ1-1, with a tentative D call TRBD1 (6 bases). V was pared by 4 bases and J by 2 bases, with 17 bases between. CDR1 is SGHTA, CDR2 FQGTGA, per germline. This CDR3 has 16 amino acids. This chain's CDR3 is CASSSRSGTNNTEAFF. The CDR3 nucleotides are TGTGCCAGCAGCTCACGGTCCGGGACAAACAACACTGAAGCTTTCTTT.

The chain has TRBV5-1 and TRBJ1-1; a possible D gene is TRBD1 (6 bases). The CDR3 length is 16 residues. Trimming stripped 0 bases from V and 1 base from J, with 13 bases between. Germline CDR1 and CDR2: SGHRS and YFSETQ. The CDR3 DNA follows: TGCGCCAGCAGCTTGGACCCCGGGACACAGAACACTGAAGCTTTCTTT. Translated: CASSLDPGTQNTEAFF.

This clone turned up a few times. This rearrangement joins TRBV19 to TRBJ1-1; 7 bases are shared with TRBD1. Germline V gives CDR1 LNHDA, CDR2 SQIVND (reference sequence). The CDR3 has 14 residues. V lost 5 bases to trimming and J lost 4 bases; unmatched junction nucleotides: 7. The DNA for the CDR3 is TGTGCCAGTAGTCGAGACAGGGAGGTCACTGAAGCTTTCTTT. Protein sequence: CASSRDREVTEAFF.

Worth noting for this clone: The sample contains more than one DNA sequence encoding this CDR3. The chain joins TRBV7-9 to TRBJ1-4; perhaps TRBD1 as D (5 bases). CDR1 and CDR2 from the germline V gene are SEHNR and FQNEAQ (reference sequence). This CDR3 contains 14 residues. V was trimmed by 3 bases and J by 5 bases, leaving 10 bases between them. DNA for the CDR3: TGTGCCAGCAGCTTGACGGGGGGGAATGAAAAACTGTTTTTT. It codes for CASSLTGGNEKLFF.

This chain uses TRBV13 with TRBJ1-2; 7 nucleotides match TRBD1. This CDR3 comprises 14 residues. V lost 5 bases, J lost 2 bases, and 5 bases stayed unmatched. CDR1 and CDR2 from the germline V gene are PRHDT and FYEKMQ (reference sequence). In DNA form, the CDR3 reads TGTGCCAGCAGCACAAACAGGGGAAACTATGGCTACACCTTC. Residues: CASSTNRGNYGYTF.

As for this clone: At the DNA level, this CDR3 is encoded by other sequences in the same sample as well. V is TRBV3-1 (or the pseudogene TRBV3-2) and J is TRBJ1-1; 8 positions match TRBD1. The V gene end was trimmed by 2 bases and the J gene end by 4 bases; junction bases not matched to a gene: 3. The germline gives CDR1 LGHDT, CDR2 YNNKEL (reference sequence). This CDR3 contains 14 residues. CDR3 amino acids: CASSQPGGGTEAFF. Here the CDR3 DNA reads TGTGCCAGCAGCCAACCAGGGGGCGGCACTGAAGCTTTCTTT.

This clone was seen only once. V usage is TRBV18 and J usage is TRBJ2-3; D gene uncertain. V lost 0 bases and J 6 bases, leaving 10 bases between the germline ends. The germline V gene has CDR1 KGHSH and CDR2 LQKENI. This CDR3 contains 14 residues. The CDR3 reads CASSPPFPRDTQYF. CDR3 sequence (DNA): TGTGCCAGCTCACCACCTTTCCCGAGGGATACGCAGTATTTT.

V is TRBV3-1 (or the pseudogene TRBV3-2) and J is TRBJ1-2; D may be TRBD1 (5 bases). Germline CDR1 reads LGHDT; CDR2 reads YNNKEL (reference sequence). The CDR3 extends over 15 amino acids. Trimming cost V 7 bases and J 6 bases, with 21 bases left between them. The CDR3 is CASTIGHRQSDGYTF. CDR3 DNA sequence: TGTGCCAGCACCATAGGCCATAGACAGTCAGATGGCTACACCTTC.

This CDR3 is CASTDRTGEETQYF. In DNA form, the CDR3 reads TGTGCCAGCACCGATAGGACAGGGGAAGAGACCCAGTACTTC. The chain uses TRBV6-5 and TRBJ2-5; TRBD1 matches at 9 bases. The trim removed 7 bases at V and 3 bases at J, leaving 6 bases unmatched. CDR1 and CDR2 (germline): MNHEY, SVGAGI. The CDR3 extends over 14 amino acids.